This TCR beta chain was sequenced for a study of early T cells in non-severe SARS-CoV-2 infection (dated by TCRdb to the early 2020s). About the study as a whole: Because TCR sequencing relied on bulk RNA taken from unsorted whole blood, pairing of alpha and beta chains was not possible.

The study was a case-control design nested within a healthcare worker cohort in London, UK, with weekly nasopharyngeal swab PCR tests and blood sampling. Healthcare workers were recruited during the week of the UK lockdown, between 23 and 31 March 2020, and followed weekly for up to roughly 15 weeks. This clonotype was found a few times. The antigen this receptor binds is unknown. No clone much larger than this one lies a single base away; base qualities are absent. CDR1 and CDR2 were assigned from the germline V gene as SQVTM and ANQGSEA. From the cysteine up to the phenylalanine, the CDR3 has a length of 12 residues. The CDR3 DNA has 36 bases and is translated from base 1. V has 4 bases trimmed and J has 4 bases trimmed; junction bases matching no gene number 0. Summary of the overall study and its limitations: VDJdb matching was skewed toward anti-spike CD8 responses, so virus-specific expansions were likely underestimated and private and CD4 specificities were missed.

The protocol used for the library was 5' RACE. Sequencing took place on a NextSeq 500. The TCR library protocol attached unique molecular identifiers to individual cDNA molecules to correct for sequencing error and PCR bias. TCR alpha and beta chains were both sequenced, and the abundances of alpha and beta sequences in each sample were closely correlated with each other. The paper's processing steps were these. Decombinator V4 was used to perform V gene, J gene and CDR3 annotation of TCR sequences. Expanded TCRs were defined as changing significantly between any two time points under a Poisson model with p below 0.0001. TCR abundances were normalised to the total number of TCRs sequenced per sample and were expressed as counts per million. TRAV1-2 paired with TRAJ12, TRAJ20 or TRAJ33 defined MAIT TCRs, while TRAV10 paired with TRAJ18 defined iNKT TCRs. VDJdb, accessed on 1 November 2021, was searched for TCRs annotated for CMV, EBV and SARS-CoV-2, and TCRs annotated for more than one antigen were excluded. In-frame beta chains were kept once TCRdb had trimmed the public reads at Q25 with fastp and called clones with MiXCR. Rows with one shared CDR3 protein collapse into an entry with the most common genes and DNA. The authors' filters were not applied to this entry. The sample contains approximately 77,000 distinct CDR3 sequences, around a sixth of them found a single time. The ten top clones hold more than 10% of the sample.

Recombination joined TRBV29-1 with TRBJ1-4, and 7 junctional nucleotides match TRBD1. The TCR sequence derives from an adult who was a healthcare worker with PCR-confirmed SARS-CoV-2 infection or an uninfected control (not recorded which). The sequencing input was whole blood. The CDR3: CSVAGGNEKLFF. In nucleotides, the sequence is TGCAGCGTTGCAGGGGGTAATGAAAAACTGTTTTTT.